The TCR beta chain described here comes from a study of cytomegalovirus exposure and HLA in healthy donors. Study overall: Drawn from HLA-typed donors, tens of millions of unique TCRs were held in an early data release.

V was clipped by 2 bases and J by 0 bases, with 10 bases between them. This CDR3 is built from 15 residues. The germline V gene encodes CDR1 SGHVT and CDR2 SQSDAQ. Vbeta (60) and Jbeta (13) primers were used in the PCR. This table comes from immunoSEQ multiplex PCR, and its TCRdb copy is limited to in-frame clones, with some not included. The sample shows about 55,000 clones, and around 10% sits with its ten largest clones. The chain couples TRBV7-4 to TRBJ1-2, with D hard to call. Sequenced sample: PBMCs. The sequence came from a man in his fifties or sixties in good health and CMV-seropositive. The CDR3 sequence: CASSLWAEANYGYTF. The CDR3 coding sequence is TGTGCCAGCAGCTTATGGGCAGAAGCTAACTATGGCTACACCTTC.